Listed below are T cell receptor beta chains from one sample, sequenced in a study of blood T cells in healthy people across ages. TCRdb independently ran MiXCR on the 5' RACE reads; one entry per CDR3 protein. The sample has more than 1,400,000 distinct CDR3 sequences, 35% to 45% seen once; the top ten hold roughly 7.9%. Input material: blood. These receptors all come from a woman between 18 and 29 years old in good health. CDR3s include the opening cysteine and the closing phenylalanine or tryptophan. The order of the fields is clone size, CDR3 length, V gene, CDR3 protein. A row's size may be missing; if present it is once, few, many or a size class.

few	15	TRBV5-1	CASSLVSAGDNEQFF
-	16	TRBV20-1	CSALGAGGNTYNEQFF
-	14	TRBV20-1	CSAARGVSNTEAFF
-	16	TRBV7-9	CASSLEGGVPSYEQYF
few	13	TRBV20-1	CSAKDPSNQPQHF
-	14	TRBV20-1	CSASTGGNTGELFF
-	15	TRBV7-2	CASSLADILTGELFF
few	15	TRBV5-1	CASSLVAEYNYGYTF
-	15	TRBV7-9	CASSARDRDADTQYF
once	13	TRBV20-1	CSASRTSIDTQYF
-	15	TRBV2	CASSLTSGGAVEQYF
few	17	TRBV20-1	CSARATGGATTGNEQFF
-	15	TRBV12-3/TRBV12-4	CASSASGTGNYGYTF
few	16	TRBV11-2	CASSLSTSGTADTQYF
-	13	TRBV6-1	CASSENYGDGYTF
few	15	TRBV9	CASSGTSGGHNEQFF
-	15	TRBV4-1	CASSRTSGSSYEQFF
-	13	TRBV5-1	CASSFFQSSGQYF
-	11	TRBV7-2	CASSELLEQFF
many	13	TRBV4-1	CASSHPGGNEQFF
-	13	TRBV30	CAWTRRGTDTQYF
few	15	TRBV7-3	CASSLTSPGSNEQYF
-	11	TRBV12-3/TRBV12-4	CASTRTEEAFF
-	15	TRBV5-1	CASSLVQGHSYEQYF
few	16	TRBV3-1	CASSQDAQTSSYEQYF
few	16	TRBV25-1	CASSEKASGSGRRQFF
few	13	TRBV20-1	CSAGEGAADEQFF
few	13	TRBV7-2	CASSPDPGNEQFF
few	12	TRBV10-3	CATGGASTTQYF
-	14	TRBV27	CASSSRTGVYGYTF
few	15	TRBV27	CASSPHPDGNTEAFF
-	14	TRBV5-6	CASSFPSEYNEQFF
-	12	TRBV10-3	CAISSDRGEQYF
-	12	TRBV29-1	CSVARVAETQYF
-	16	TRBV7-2	CASSLGGPPPRYTQYF
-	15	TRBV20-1	CSAPDDSPGGYEQYF
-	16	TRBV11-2	CASSLESEIPSYEQYF
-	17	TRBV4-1	CASSQSREGEAKNIRYF
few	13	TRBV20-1	CSASGINQETQYF
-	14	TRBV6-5	CASRLQGGEETQYF
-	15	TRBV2	CASSDGREKTDTQYF
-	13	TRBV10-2	CASMKRGGGEQYF
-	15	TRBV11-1	CASSPLVMSSYEQYF
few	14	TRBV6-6	CASLQGQFTNEQFF
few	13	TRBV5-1	CASSMNRGDTQYF
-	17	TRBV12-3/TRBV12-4	CASSYRRQGVSSYEQYF
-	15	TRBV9	CASSVEIAGAYEQYF
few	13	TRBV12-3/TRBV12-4	CASTLGQTYGYTF
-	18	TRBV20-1	CSAALPGTGWVGANTQYF